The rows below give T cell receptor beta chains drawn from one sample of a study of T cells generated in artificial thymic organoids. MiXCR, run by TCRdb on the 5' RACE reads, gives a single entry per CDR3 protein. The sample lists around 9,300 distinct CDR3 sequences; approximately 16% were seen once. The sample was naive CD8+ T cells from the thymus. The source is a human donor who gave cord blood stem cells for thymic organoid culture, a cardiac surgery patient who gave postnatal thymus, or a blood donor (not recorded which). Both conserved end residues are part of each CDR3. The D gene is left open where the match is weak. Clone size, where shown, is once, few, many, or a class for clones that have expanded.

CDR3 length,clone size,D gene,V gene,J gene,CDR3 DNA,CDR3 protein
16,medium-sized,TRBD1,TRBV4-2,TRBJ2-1,TGTGCCAGCAGCCAAGAAGTTTTGTCAGGGGGCGATGAGCAGTTCTTC,CASSQEVLSGGDEQFF
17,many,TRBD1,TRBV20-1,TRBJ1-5,TGCAGTGCTAGAGAGGACAGGGGGCCTTTTAGCAATCAGCCCCAGCATTTT,CSAREDRGPFSNQPQHF
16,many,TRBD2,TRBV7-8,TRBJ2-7,TGTGCCAGCAGCTCGCCGCCCAGCGGGAGTTTCTACGAGCAGTACTTC,CASSSPPSGSFYEQYF
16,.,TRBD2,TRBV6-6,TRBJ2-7,TGTACCAGCAGTTTCCTAGCGGGATGGGGTTCCTACGAGCAGTACTTC,CTSSFLAGWGSYEQYF
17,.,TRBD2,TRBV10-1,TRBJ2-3,TGCGCCAGCAGTGCCAACGGACTAGCGGAGATCTCAGATACGCAGTATTTT,CASSANGLAEISDTQYF
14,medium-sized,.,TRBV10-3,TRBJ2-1,TGTGCCATCTCGGCAGGTAACTCCTACAATGAGCAGTTCTTC,CAISAGNSYNEQFF
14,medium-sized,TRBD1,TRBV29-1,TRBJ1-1,TGCAGCGTTGAATTTGTGACAGGGGACACTGAAGCTTTCTTT,CSVEFVTGDTEAFF
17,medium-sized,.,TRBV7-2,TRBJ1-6,TGTGCCAGCAGCTCTGAGGCGCAGACGACCTTTAATTCACCCCTCCACTTT,CASSSEAQTTFNSPLHF
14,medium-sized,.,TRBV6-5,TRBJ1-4,TGTGCCAGCGGCATTCAGGGGATCAATGAAAAACTGTTTTTT,CASGIQGINEKLFF
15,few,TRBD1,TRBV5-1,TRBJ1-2,TGCGCCAGCAGCTCGACGGACAGGGGAGGCGATGGCTACACCTTC,CASSSTDRGGDGYTF
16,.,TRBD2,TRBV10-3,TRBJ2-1,TGTGCCATCAGTTCAGTAGCGGGAGGGTCCTACAATGAGCAGTTCTTC,CAISSVAGGSYNEQFF
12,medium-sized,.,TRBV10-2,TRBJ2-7,TGCGCCAGCAGTGACAGGACCTACGAGCAGTACTTC,CASSDRTYEQYF
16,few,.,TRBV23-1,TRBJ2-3,TGCGCCAGCAGTCCCTTATGCCGAGGATGCACAGATACGCAGTATTTT,CASSPLCRGCTDTQYF
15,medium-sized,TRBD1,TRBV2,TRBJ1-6,TGTGCCAGCAGTGGCGGGACAGGGAATAATTCACCCCTCCACTTT,CASSGGTGNNSPLHF
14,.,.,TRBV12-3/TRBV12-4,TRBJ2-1,TGTGCCAGCAGCCAGGGAGTCACCTACAATGAGCAGTTCTTC,CASSQGVTYNEQFF
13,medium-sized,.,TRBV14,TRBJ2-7,TGTGCCAGCAGCCAAGGACATATCTCCGAGCAGTACTTC,CASSQGHISEQYF
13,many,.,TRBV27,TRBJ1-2,TGTGCCAGCAGTCGTCAGCGTACCTATGGCTACACCTTC,CASSRQRTYGYTF
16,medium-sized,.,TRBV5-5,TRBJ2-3,TGTGCCAGCAGCTTGGGGGACACTAAGAGCACAGATACGCAGTATTTT,CASSLGDTKSTDTQYF
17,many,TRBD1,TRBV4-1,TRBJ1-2,TGCGCCAGCAGCCACACCGGGACAGGACACCCCTACTATGGCTACACCTTC,CASSHTGTGHPYYGYTF
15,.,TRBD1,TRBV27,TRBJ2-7,TGTACCAGCAGGCGGACAGGCCAAAGGGTCAACGAGCAGTACTTC,CTSRRTGQRVNEQYF
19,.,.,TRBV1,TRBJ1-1,TGCACCAGGCCTAGCCCCATCCGGACAATGAGCAGCCAAGGGGCTGAAGCTTTCTTC,CTRPSPIRTMSSQGAEAFF
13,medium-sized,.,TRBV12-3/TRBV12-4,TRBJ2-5,TGTGCCAGCAGTTTAAGGGCACAAGAGACCCAGTACTTC,CASSLRAQETQYF
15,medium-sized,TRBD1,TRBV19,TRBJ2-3,TGTGCCAGTAGGACCGGGACAGGGGACACAGATACGCAGTATTTT,CASRTGTGDTDTQYF
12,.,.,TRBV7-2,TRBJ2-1,TGTGCCAGCAGCTTTAGCGTCCATGAGCAGTTCTTC,CASSFSVHEQFF
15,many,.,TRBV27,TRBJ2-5,TGTGCCAGCAGTTTTGGGCTAGCGAATTTAGAGACCCAGTACTTC,CASSFGLANLETQYF
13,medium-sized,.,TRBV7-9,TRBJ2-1,TGTGCCAGCAGCTGGGCAGGGAGAGGAGAGCAGTTCTTC,CASSWAGRGEQFF
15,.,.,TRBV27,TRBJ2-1,TGTGCCAGCAGTTTCATGCTAGCTGGGTGGAATGAGCAGTTCTTC,CASSFMLAGWNEQFF